A single sample gave rise to the 11 T cell receptor beta chains below, sequenced in a study of cytomegalovirus exposure and HLA in healthy donors. The PCR employed 60 Vbeta primers together with 13 Jbeta primers. Generated by immunoSEQ multiplex PCR, the TCRdb table keeps only in-frame clones and is missing some. Altogether over 150,000 clones are present, 79% being singletons, with the ten largest covering roughly 7.7%. Sequencing input: PBMCs. All receptors derive from a young man in good health and CMV-seropositive.

The rearrangement uses TRBV5-6 and TRBJ2-1, with TRBD2 matching over 8 bases. This CDR3 has 15 amino acids. The germline V gene encodes CDR1 SGHDT and CDR2 YYEEEE. V was pared by 1 base and J by 1 base, with 1 base of the junction left unmatched. CDR3 residues: CASSLPSGSYNEQFF. CDR3 coding DNA: TGTGCCAGCAGCTTGCCTAGCGGGTCCTACAATGAGCAGTTCTTC.

The gene calls are TRBV5-1 and TRBJ1-2; a weak D match, TRBD1 (5 bases). Trimming left V 4 bases short and J 4 bases short, with 14 bases between. The CDR3 is 14 amino acids. Germline CDR1 reads SGHRS; CDR2 reads YFSETQ. The CDR3 is CASSLTDGPYGYTF. CDR3 nucleotides: TGCGCCAGCAGCCTGACAGATGGGCCCTATGGCTACACCTTC.

The chain links TRBV7-2 to TRBJ1-2; D gene uncertain. CDR3 size: 15 residues. Deletions cut 0 bases from V and 2 bases from J, with 10 bases between. Looked up from germline, CDR1 is SGHTA and CDR2 is FQGNSA. For the CDR3, the DNA is TGTGCCAGCAGCTTAGCCTCTAGTTCGAACTATGGCTACACCTTC. Residues: CASSLASSSNYGYTF.

The table lists this clone with a few counts. The rearrangement links TRBV18 to TRBJ1-1, with D perhaps matching TRBD1 (6 bases). Germline V gene lookup returns CDR1 KGHSH and CDR2 LQKENI. Deletions cut 4 bases from V and 5 bases from J, with 20 bases between. The CDR3 covers 16 residues. The CDR3 nucleotides read TGTGCCAGCTCACAAACCAACGTCAGGGGAAGGACTGAAGCTTTCTTT. It yields the protein CASSQTNVRGRTEAFF.

The rearrangement links TRBV9 to TRBJ1-3, with D uncertain. The CDR3 spans 15 residues. Germline V lookup: CDR1 SGDLS, CDR2 YYNGEE. V was shortened by 0 bases and J by 0 bases, with 7 bases between the two germline ends. The CDR3 loop is CASSVDLSSGNTIYF. CDR3 bases: TGTGCCAGCAGCGTAGACCTAAGCTCTGGAAACACCATATATTTT. Combining the CDR3 with reference TRBV9 and TRBJ1-3 gives the whole variable domain DSGVTQTPKHLITATGQRVTLRCSPRSGDLSVYWYQQSLDQGLQFLIQYYNGEERAKGNILERFSAQQFPDLHSELNLSSLELGDSALYFCASSVDLSSGNTIYFGEGSWLTVV.

In this sample, this clone turned up once. The chain recombines TRBV6-5 with TRBJ2-7, with 8 positions matching TRBD2. Germline CDR1 and CDR2: MNHEY and SVGAGI. This CDR3 contains 14 residues. Losses at the gene ends were 4 bases for V and 4 bases for J; bases not matched to a gene: 6. The CDR3 nucleotides are TGTGCCAGCAGTTGGGACGGGAGGGGGTACGAGCAGTACTTC. It specifies CASSWDGRGYEQYF.

The rearrangement joins TRBV28 to TRBJ1-5; D is undetermined. The CDR3 runs 16 residues. Trimming stripped 4 bases from V and 0 bases from J, with 13 bases between. The germline CDR1 and CDR2 sequences are MDHEN and SYDVKM. CDR3 bases: TGTGCCAGCAGTTCCGGCAGGTCATATAGCAATCAGCCCCAGCATTTT. The encoded protein is CASSSGRSYSNQPQHF.

This rearrangement joins TRBV7-2 to TRBJ1-6; TRBD1 matches 7 bases. Germline-derived CDR1 and CDR2 are SGHTA and FQGNSA. J gave up 10 bases and V 7 bases, and 7 bases lay outside the gene matches. This CDR3 is 13 amino acids long. Here the CDR3 reads CASTADRVSPLHF. The CDR3 DNA follows: TGTGCCAGCACCGCAGACAGGGTCTCACCCCTCCACTTT.

This chain joins TRBV9 and TRBJ1-3, with D tentatively TRBD1 (6 bases). The CDR3 sequence is 13 residues long. V gave up 4 bases and J gave up 10 bases, with 15 bases separating them. Germline assignment: CDR1 SGDLS and CDR2 YYNGEE. CDR3 region: CASSTGQGATIYF. The CDR3 nucleotides are TGTGCCAGCAGCACGGGACAAGGAGCAACCATATATTTT.

The genes are TRBV5-1 and TRBJ2-3; D possibly corresponds to TRBD2 (5 bases). V lost 4 bases to trimming and J lost 4 bases, with 13 bases between them. The CDR3 is 14 amino acids. Per germline, CDR1 SGHRS and CDR2 YFSETQ. The chain's CDR3 is CASSHETRSDTQYF. CDR3 sequence (DNA): TGCGCCAGCAGCCACGAAACTAGATCAGATACGCAGTATTTT.

Only one count was recorded for this clone. The chain carries TRBV25-1 and TRBJ2-7; no definite D call. The V gene's germline CDR1 is MGHDK and CDR2 SYGVNS. V lost 10 bases and J lost 2, with 15 bases in between. CDR3 length: 13 amino acids. The CDR3 is CAIGPSNAYEQYF. The CDR3 region has the DNA TGTGCCATCGGTCCCTCGAACGCCTACGAGCAGTACTTC.